This TCR beta chain is drawn from a study of graft-versus-host responses after intestinal transplantation. Study-wide context: Recipients got multivisceral, liver-intestinal, or isolated intestinal transplants.

The CDR3 is 15 amino acids. Trimming stripped 3 bases from V and 0 bases from J, with 10 bases between. The protocol was immunoSEQ multiplex PCR, while the TCRdb copy is restricted to in-frame clones and leaves out a portion. The profile shows 80,000 or so clones, around 92% of them singletons. Whole-study findings and limits: GvH clones turned up in recipient marrow; some had shown up first in ileum or blood.

This clone was detected once. Its antigen is not identified. The source of this sequence is a human patient who received an intestinal transplant, so some T cells may come from the graft donor. V usage is TRBV5-3 and J usage is TRBJ1-5; unclear D gene. TRBV5-3 is an open reading frame, and its role is uncertain. The input for sequencing was PBMCs, taken 98 days after intestinal transplantation. The CDR3 region has the DNA TGTGCCAGAAGCTGTGAAGTCCATAGCAATCAGCCCCAGCATTTT. It yields the protein CARSCEVHSNQPQHF.